Shown below are 12 T cell receptor beta chains from a single sample sequenced in a study of vaccination and CD4 T cells after COVID-19. Oncomine TCR Beta short-read sequencing was applied to DNA from cultured CD4+ T cells. TCRdb called the PCR reads again in MiXCR, with one record for every CDR3 protein. Of approximately 12,000 distinct CDR3 sequences listed, 61% are singletons. Their target antigens are unknown. Noted treatment: approximately 10-day PBMC culture with coronavirus spike peptide pools or control peptides (ViraFEST assay). Sequenced material: CD4+ T cells from blood, cultured in vitro. Every receptor here comes from a human donor who had recovered from COVID-19.

The CDR3 reads CATSVGQGWSETQYF. The CDR3 nucleotides read TGTGCCACCAGTGTCGGGCAGGGATGGTCCGAGACCCAGTACTTC. The chain employs TRBV24-1 and TRBJ2-5; maybe TRBD1 (5 bases). The CDR3 is made up of 15 amino acids. V lost 5 bases and J lost 5, with 17 bases in between. The germline V gene encodes CDR1 KGHDR and CDR2 SFDVKD.

This CDR3 reads CASSGRDRGSSSYNEQFF. As DNA, the CDR3 is TGTGCCAGCAGTGGGCGGGACAGGGGCTCCAGCTCCTACAATGAGCAGTTCTTC. V gene TRBV25-1 combines with J gene TRBJ2-1; 10 bases align to TRBD1. Germline V gene data show CDR1 as MGHDK and CDR2 as SYGVNS. The CDR3 extends over 18 amino acids. The J segment lost 0 bases and the V segment lost 4 bases, leaving 9 bases of the junction unmatched.

The V and J genes are TRBV7-6 and TRBJ2-1, with 7 positions matching TRBD1. J was trimmed by 4 bases and V by 2 bases; bases with no gene match: 5. CDR1 and CDR2 (germline): SGHVS, FNYEAQ. CDR3 length equals 15 residues. This chain's CDR3 is CASSLSGQEYNEQFF. The CDR3 DNA is TGTGCCAGCAGCTTAAGTGGACAGGAGTACAATGAGCAGTTCTTC.

This clonotype showed up just once. V is TRBV7-3 and J is TRBJ2-1, with D possibly TRBD2 on 6 matching bases. V lost 1 base to trimming and J lost 8 bases, with 12 bases between them. The germline gives CDR1 SGHTA, CDR2 FQGTGA. The CDR3 loop spans 14 amino acids. CDR3 nucleotide sequence: TGTGCCAGCAGCTTAAATGTCTGGGGGGATGAGCAGTTCTTC. It encodes CASSLNVWGDEQFF.

The chain recombines TRBV5-1 with TRBJ1-6, with D tentatively TRBD1 (5 bases). V lost 5 bases and J 10 bases, leaving 25 bases between the germline ends. Germline loops: CDR1 SGHRS, CDR2 YFSETQ. The CDR3 loop spans 17 amino acids. The CDR3 nucleotides read TGCGCCAGCAGAAACAAGCCACAATTAGGGGTGATATCACCCCTCCACTTT. The encoded protein is CASRNKPQLGVISPLHF. The whole variable domain, filled in from reference TRBV5-1 and TRBJ1-6, reads KAGVTQTPRYLIKTRGQQVTLSCSPISGHRSVSWYQQTPGQGLQFLFEYFSETQRNKGNFPGRFSGRQFSNSRSEMNVSTLELGDSALYLCASRNKPQLGVISPLHFGNGTRLTVT.

This clonotype was found a few times. The CDR3 nucleotides read TGTGCCAGCACCCCAGCGGGGTATGGCTACACCTTC. Its translation is CASTPAGYGYTF. The chain carries TRBV6-1 and TRBJ1-2, with D unclear. V lost 7 bases and J 5 bases, leaving 11 bases between the germline ends. CDR1 is MNHNS and CDR2 is SASEGT in the germline V gene. There are 12 residues in the CDR3.

The V gene is TRBV2, the J gene TRBJ2-7; 16 positions match TRBD2. After removal of 8 bases from V and 4 bases from J, the junction contained 11 bases not matched to a gene. Germline V gene lookup returns CDR1 SNHLY and CDR2 FYNNEI. The CDR3 has 17 amino acids. CDR3 DNA: TGTGCCAGCGCGTGGGGGACTAGCGGGAGGGCCGGGTACGAGCAGTACTTC. It translates to CASAWGTSGRAGYEQYF.

This clonotype was seen a handful of times. Here the CDR3 reads CSASGDSSNQPQHF. In DNA, the CDR3 is TGCAGTGCTAGTGGGGACAGTAGCAATCAGCCCCAGCATTTT. V and J are TRBV20-1 and TRBJ1-5; 7 nucleotides agree with TRBD1. Germline V gene lookup returns CDR1 DFQATT and CDR2 SNEGSKA (reference sequence). V shed 3 bases and J 0 bases; nucleotides not matched to a gene: 2. The CDR3 extends over 14 amino acids.

This clonotype has just a few counts. The genes are TRBV21-1 and TRBJ2-6. TRBV21-1 is noted as a pseudogene. The CDR3 is made up of 15 amino acids. The CDR3 here is CASSKCFSGANVLTF. The CDR3 nucleotides read TGTGCCAGCAGCAAATGCTTCTCTGGGGCCAACGTCCTGACTTTC.

The J gene is TRBJ1-1, the V gene TRBV21-1; TRBD1, the table's D call, was not compared with the DNA. TRBV21-1 is a documented pseudogene. The CDR3 covers 13 residues. The CDR3 sequence: CASLGQGFTEAFF. In DNA, the CDR3 is TGTGCCAGCCTCGGACAGGGATTCACTGAAGCTTTCTTT.

The chain carries TRBV24-1 and TRBJ1-1, with 8 bases matching TRBD1. CDR3 length: 15 residues. Per the germline V gene, CDR1 is KGHDR and CDR2 is SFDVKD. The junction had 10 bases not matched to a gene; V was cut back by 4 bases and J by 7 bases. For the CDR3, the DNA is TGTGCCACCAGTGAAGACACAGGGGGTAGCGGTGAAGCTTTCTTT. It specifies CATSEDTGGSGEAFF.

The sample holds a few counts of this clonotype. The chain links TRBV7-2 to TRBJ2-2, with 8 bases matching TRBD1. Losses at the gene ends were 4 bases for V and 3 bases for J; bases not matched to a gene: 4. The CDR3 is 15 residues long. Germline V gene lookup returns CDR1 SGHTA and CDR2 FQGNSA. The DNA for the CDR3 is TGTGCCAGCAGCTCGGGACAGGTCTACACCGGGGAGCTGTTTTTT. Protein: CASSSGQVYTGELFF.